This T cell receptor (beta chain) emerged from a study of blood T cells in healthy people across ages (dated by TCRdb to about 2015). Some background on the complete study: Template switching captured roughly one uniquely barcoded TCR beta cDNA molecule per two T cells in model experiments. For two donors (one aged 18 to 29 and one aged 80 or older), the study analyzed two additional independent replicas of 1 million unique cDNA reads from the same blood draw. Age-related changes in TCR beta repertoire diversity were measured in the study by deep sequencing normalized with unique cDNA molecular identifiers. To avoid experimental bias, donors of different ages were distributed randomly across sequencing lanes. The donors were split into four age groups: young (average around 16 years), middle-aged (39), aged (about 62) and long-lived (roughly 88).

Taken from cysteine to phenylalanine, the CDR3 has 15 residues. The retained sequence is limited to the CDR3, 45 bases, with the frame set at the first base. Based on the germline V gene, the CDR1 and CDR2 sequences are SNHLY and FYNNEI. Relative to germline, V is missing 0 bases and J is missing 6 bases, with 3 bases of the junction outside any gene match. The approximately 39 donors, aged about 6 to 95 years, were systemically healthy Caucasian individuals from Russia. Each donor gave ten milliliters of peripheral blood, drawn into EDTA-treated Vacutainer tubes. PBMCs were isolated by Ficoll-Paque density-gradient centrifugation, with at least 7 million obtained per sample. Total RNA was extracted from PBMCs with Trizol reagent, with at least 5.5 micrograms obtained per sample. The percentages of naive CD45RAhigh/CD27high T cells were determined by flow cytometry on a PBMC aliquot from every donor.

This clonotype has only a few counts. This clone's antigen is unknown. No base-level quality is on record; no much larger clone is a single base apart. Library preparation was by 5' RACE. The instrument given in TCRdb is Illumina HiSeq 2500. A second PCR of about 6 to 12 cycles was run with a J-beta primer mix and a sample-barcoded 5' primer. A unique molecular identifier was introduced onto each TCR beta cDNA molecule by a template-switch 5' adaptor carrying 12 random nucleotides. Each sample yielded at least 3 million CDR3-containing paired-end reads. All of the RNA was converted into first-strand cDNA using the Mint cDNA synthesis kit, with a TRBC-specific oligonucleotide serving as the primer. All cDNA was treated with uracil-DNA glycosylase and then went through a first 18-cycle PCR with the universal primers M1SS and BC2_uni_R. The authors processed their data as follows. For normalization, 1 million high-quality reads were randomly selected from each sample, with every read carrying a distinct molecular identifier. Instead of being binned into consensus sequences, reads that shared molecular identifiers were thrown out. MiTCR, run with a Q25 quality threshold and the strictest error-elimination algorithm, handled CDR3 identification, clonotype clustering and error correction. A nonparametric unseen species model with Euler transformation was used to estimate a lower bound on total TCR beta diversity. TCRdb redid the processing of the public reads, applying fastp at Q25 and MiXCR, and retained in-frame beta chains. Every CDR3 protein is listed once, alongside the most common genes and DNA of its rows. These V and J calls rely on TCRdb rather than the paper's analysis. Across this sample there are hundreds of thousands of distinct CDR3 sequences, with around 43% seen only once. 30% of the sample rests with the top ten.

Overall study outcomes, separate from this receptor: The CMV infection status of donors was not known, potentially confounding age-related changes in expanded clonotypes. A strong correlation was found between observed TCR beta diversity and the percentage of naive T cells measured by flow cytometry. The long-lived group showed more naive CD4+ T cells, fewer expanded clones and increased TCR diversity than the aged group, suggesting age selection. Total diversity estimates from one million sequenced T cells were considered lower bounds and underestimates. Observed TCR beta diversity per million T cells fell roughly linearly with age, and a significant reduction was already apparent by age around 36. Conclusive comparison of naive and antigen-experienced compartments was prevented by the profiling of bulk unsorted PBMCs.

The rearranged chain carries TRBV2 and TRBJ2-1; 9 junctional bases match TRBD2. This receptor was identified in an elderly man in good health. The sequencing sample was made of blood. CDR3 reads: CASSEARGLANEQFF. The nucleotide sequence is TGTGCCAGCAGTGAAGCGCGGGGACTAGCCAATGAGCAGTTCTTC.